The T cell receptor (beta chain) described here comes from a study of blood T cells in healthy people across ages. The CDR3 length is 14 residues. With 0 bases removed from V and 4 bases from J, the gap between germline ends came to 7 bases. This clonotype came up a few times. A J-beta primer mix and a sample-barcoded 5' primer were used in a second PCR of roughly 7 to 12 cycles. TCRdb independently ran MiXCR on the 5' RACE reads; one entry per CDR3 protein. The sample includes around 2 million distinct CDR3 sequences, about two fifths of them seen just once. This TCR was sampled from a human donor in good health. The sample consisted of blood. The chain joins TRBV12-3 or TRBV12-4 to TRBJ1-5; D is unresolved. The CDR3 reads CASSLAAENQPQHF. As DNA, the CDR3 is TGTGCCAGCAGTTTAGCGGCAGAGAATCAGCCCCAGCATTTT.